This T cell receptor (beta chain) comes out of a study of graft-versus-host responses after intestinal transplantation. Background on the study: Anti-thymocyte globulin was used for induction in all recipients, who then took tacrolimus and steroids for two to four years.

Germline V gene sequence: CDR1 SQVTM, CDR2 ANQGSEA. The CDR3 runs 15 residues. V was trimmed by 4 bases and J by 3 bases, leaving 19 bases between them. Remarks on this clone: Its matching antigen is unknown.

Assay used: immunoSEQ multiplex PCR; TCRdb lists only in-frame clones, some missing. The repertoire has under 95,000 clones, about 89% of them found once; the top ten carry 2.5%. Sequenced here: unstimulated CD8+ T cells sorted from spleen or lymph node cells, sampled before intestinal transplant. The V gene is TRBV29-1, the J gene TRBJ2-7, with TRBD2 as a possible D gene (6 bases). The sequence was obtained from a human donor who received an intestinal transplant. CDR3: CSVVGGQGNIYEQYF. CDR3 DNA: TGCAGCGTTGTCGGAGGGCAGGGTAATATCTACGAGCAGTACTTC.